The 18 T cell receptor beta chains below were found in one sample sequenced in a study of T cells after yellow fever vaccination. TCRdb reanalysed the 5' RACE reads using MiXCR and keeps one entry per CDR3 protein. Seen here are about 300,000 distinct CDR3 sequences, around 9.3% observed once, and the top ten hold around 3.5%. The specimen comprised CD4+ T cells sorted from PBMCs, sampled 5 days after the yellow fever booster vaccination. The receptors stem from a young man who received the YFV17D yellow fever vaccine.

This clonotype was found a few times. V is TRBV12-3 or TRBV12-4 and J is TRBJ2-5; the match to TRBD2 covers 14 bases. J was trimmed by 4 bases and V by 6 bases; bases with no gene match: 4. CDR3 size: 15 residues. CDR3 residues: CASSRLAGGLETQYF. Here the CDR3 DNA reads TGTGCCAGCAGCCGACTAGCGGGGGGGTTAGAGACCCAGTACTTC.

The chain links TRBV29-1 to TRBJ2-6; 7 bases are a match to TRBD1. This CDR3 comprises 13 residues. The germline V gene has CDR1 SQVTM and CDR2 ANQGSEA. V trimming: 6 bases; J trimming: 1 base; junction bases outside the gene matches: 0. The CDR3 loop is CSVTGSGANVLTF. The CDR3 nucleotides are TGCAGCGTGACAGGGTCTGGGGCCAACGTCCTGACTTTC.

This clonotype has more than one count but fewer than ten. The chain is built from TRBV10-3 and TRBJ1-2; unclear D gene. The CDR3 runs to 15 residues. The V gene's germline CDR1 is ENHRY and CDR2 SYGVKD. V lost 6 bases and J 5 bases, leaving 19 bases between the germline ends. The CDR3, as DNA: TGTGCCATCAGCCCTGAGATCCCAGACCTTTATGGCTACACCTTC. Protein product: CAISPEIPDLYGYTF.

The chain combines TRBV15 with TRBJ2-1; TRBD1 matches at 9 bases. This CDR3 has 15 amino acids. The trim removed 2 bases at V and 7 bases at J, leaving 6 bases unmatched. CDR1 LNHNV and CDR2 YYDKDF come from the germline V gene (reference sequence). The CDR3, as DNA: TGTGCCACCAGCAGACAGGACAGGGGTGGGAATGAGCAGTTCTTC. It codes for CATSRQDRGGNEQFF.

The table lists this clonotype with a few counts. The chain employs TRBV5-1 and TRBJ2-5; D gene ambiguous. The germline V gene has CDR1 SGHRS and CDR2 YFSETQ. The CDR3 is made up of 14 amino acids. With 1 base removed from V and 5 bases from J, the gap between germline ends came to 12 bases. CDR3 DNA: TGCGCCAGCAGCTTGACGCTTGTTTCGGAGACCCAGTACTTC. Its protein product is CASSLTLVSETQYF.

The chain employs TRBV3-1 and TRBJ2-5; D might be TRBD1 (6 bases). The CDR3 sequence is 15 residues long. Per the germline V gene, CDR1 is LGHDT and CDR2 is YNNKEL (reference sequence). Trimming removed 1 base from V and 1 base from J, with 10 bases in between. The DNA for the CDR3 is TGTGCCAGCAGCCAAGGGACAGTGTTCCAAGAGACCCAGTACTTC. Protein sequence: CASSQGTVFQETQYF.

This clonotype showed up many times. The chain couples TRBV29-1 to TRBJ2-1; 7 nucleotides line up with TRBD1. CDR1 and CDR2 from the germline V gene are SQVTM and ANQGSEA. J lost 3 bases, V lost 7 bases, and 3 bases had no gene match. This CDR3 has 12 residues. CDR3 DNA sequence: TGCAGCGCGGGACAGCTCTACAATGAGCAGTTCTTC. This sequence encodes CSAGQLYNEQFF.

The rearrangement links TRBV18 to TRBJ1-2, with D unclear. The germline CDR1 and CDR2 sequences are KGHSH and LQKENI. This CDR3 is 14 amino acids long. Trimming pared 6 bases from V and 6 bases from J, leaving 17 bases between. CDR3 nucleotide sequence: TGTGCCAGCTCTCAAGAACAGAGCCGAGATGGCTACACCTTC. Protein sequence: CASSQEQSRDGYTF. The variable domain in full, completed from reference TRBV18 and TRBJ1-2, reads NAGVMQNPRHLVRRRGQEARLRCSPMKGHSHVYWYRQLPEEGLKFMVYLQKENIIDESGMPKERFSAEFPKEGPSILRIQQVVRGDSAAYFCASSQEQSRDGYTFGSGTRLTVV.

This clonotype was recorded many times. CDR3 nucleotide sequence: TGTGCCAGCATCTCTGGGTGGTCTGGGGCCAACGTCCTGACTTTC. It is translated as CASISGWSGANVLTF. This sequence joins TRBV7-9 and TRBJ2-6; D unclear. Per the germline V gene, CDR1 is SEHNR and CDR2 is FQNEAQ (reference sequence). The V gene lost 7 bases and the J gene lost 1 base, with 11 bases spanning the gap. The CDR3 runs 15 residues. Together with reference TRBV7-9 and TRBJ2-6, the CDR3 gives the full variable domain: DTGVSQNPRHKITKRGQNVTFRCDPISEHNRLYWYRQTLGQGPEFLTYFQNEAQLEKSRLLSDRFSAERPKGSFSTLEIQRTEQGDSAMYLCASISGWSGANVLTFGAGSRLTVL.

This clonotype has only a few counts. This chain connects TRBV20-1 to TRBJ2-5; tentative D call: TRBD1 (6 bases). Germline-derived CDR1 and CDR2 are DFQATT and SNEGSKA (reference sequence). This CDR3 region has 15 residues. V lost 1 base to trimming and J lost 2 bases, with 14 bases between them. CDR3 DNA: TGCAGTGCTAGAGGAATACAGGGTGTTCAAGAGACCCAGTACTTC. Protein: CSARGIQGVQETQYF.

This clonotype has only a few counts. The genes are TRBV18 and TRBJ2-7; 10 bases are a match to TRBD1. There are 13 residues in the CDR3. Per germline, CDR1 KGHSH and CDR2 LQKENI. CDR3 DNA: TGTGCCAGCGCACCGGGACAGGGGAGCGAGCAGTACGTC. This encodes CASAPGQGSEQYV.

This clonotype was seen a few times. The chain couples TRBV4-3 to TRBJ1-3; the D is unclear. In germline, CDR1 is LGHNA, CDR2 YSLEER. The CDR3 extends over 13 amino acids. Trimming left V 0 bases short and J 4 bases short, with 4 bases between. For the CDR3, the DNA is TGCGCCAGCAGCCAAGATGGAGGAAACACCATATATTTT. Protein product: CASSQDGGNTIYF.

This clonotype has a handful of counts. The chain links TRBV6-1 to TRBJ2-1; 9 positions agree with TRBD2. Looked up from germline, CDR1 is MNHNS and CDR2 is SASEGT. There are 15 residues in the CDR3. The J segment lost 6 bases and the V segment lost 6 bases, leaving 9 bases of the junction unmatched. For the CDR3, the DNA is TGTGCCAGCAGGGGGGGACTAGCCCGGTTCAATGAGCAGTTCTTC. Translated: CASRGGLARFNEQFF.

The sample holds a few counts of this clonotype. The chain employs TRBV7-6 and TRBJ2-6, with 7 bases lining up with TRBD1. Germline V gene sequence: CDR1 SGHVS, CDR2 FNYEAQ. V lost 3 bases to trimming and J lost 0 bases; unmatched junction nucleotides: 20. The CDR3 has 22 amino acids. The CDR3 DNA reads TGTGCCAGCAGCTTGAGGGTGTTTGGTCCGGGACAGAAATCCTCTGGGGCCAACGTCCTGACTTTC. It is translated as CASSLRVFGPGQKSSGANVLTF.

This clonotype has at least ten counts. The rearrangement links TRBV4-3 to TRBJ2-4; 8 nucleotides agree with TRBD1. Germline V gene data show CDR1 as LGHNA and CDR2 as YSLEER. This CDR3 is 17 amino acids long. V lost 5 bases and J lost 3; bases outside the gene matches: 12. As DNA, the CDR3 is TGCGCCAGCAGCAGATTAGGACAGGGTGACGGCAAAAACATTCAGTACTTC. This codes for CASSRLGQGDGKNIQYF.

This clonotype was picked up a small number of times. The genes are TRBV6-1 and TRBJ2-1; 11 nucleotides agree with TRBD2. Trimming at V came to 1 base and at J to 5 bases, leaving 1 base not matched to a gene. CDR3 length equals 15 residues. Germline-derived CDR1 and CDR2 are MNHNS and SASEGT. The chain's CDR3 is CASSEGLAGNNEQFF. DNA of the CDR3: TGTGCCAGCAGTGAAGGACTAGCGGGGAACAATGAGCAGTTCTTC.

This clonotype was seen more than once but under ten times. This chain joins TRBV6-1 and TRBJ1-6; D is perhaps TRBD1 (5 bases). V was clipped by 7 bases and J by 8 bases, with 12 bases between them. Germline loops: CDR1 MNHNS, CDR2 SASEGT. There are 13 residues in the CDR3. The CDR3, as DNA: TGTGCCAGCACCCAGGTCAGGGATTCACCCCTCCACTTT. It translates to CASTQVRDSPLHF.

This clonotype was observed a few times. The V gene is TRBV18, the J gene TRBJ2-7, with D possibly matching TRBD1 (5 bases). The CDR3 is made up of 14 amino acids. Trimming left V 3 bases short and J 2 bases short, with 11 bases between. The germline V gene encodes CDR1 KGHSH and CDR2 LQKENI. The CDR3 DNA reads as TGTGCCAGCTCACCCTCATTGGACACCTACGAGCAGTACTTC. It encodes CASSPSLDTYEQYF.